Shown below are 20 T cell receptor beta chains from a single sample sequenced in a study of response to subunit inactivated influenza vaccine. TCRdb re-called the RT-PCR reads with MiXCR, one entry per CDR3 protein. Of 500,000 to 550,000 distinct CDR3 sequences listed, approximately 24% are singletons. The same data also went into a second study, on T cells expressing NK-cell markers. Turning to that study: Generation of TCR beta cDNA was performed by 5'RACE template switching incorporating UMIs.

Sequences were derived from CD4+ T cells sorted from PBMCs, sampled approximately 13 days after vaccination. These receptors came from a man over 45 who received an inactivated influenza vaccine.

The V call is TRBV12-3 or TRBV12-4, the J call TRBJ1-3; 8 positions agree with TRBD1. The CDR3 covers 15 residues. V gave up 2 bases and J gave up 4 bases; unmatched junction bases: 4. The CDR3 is CASSLQGAAGNTIYF. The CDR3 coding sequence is TGTGCCAGCAGTTTACAGGGGGCAGCAGGAAACACCATATATTTT.

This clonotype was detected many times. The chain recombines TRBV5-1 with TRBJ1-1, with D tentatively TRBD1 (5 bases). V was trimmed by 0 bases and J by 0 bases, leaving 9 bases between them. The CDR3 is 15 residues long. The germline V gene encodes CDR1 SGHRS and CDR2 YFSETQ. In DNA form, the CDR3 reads TGCGCCAGCAGCTTGGCGGGGACTCTGAACACTGAAGCTTTCTTT. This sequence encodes CASSLAGTLNTEAFF.

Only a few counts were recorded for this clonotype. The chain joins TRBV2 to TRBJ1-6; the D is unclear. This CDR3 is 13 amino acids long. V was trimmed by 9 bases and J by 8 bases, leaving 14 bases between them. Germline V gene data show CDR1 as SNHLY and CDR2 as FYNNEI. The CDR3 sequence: CARTENVDSPLHF. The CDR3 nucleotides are TGTGCCAGAACGGAGAACGTAGATTCACCCCTCCACTTT.

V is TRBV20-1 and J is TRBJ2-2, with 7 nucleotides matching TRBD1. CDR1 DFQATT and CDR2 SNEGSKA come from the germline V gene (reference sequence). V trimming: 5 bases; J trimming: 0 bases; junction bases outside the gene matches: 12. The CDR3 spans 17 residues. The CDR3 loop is CSAVSATGQTNTGELFF. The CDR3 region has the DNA TGCAGTGCTGTATCAGCGACAGGGCAGACGAACACCGGGGAGCTGTTTTTT.

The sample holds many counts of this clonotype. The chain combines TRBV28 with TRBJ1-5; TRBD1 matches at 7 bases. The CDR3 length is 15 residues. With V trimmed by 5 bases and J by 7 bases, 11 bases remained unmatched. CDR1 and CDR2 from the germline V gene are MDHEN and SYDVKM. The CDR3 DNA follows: TGTGCCAGCAGTCTCCTAGGACAGGCGGGGCAGCCCCAGCATTTT. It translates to CASSLLGQAGQPQHF.

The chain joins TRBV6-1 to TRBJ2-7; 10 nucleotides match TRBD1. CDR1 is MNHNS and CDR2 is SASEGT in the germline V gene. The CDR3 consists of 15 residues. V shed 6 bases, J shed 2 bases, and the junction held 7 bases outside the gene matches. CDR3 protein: CASRLSGQGTYEQYF. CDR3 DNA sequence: TGTGCCAGCAGGCTATCGGGACAGGGGACCTACGAGCAGTACTTC.

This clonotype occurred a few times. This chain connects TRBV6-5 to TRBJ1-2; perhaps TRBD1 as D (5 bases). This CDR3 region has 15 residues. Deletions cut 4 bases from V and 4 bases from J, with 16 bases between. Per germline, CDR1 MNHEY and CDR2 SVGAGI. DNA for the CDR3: TGTGCCAGCAGTTCGCCAACCCGCGGGGGCTATGGCTACACCTTC. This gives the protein CASSSPTRGGYGYTF.

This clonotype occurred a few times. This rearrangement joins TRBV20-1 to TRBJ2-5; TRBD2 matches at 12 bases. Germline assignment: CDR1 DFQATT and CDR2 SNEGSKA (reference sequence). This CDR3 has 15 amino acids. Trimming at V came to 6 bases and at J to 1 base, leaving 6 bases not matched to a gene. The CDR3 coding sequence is TGCAGTGCCGCACTAGCGGGGGGAACCCAAGAGACCCAGTACTTC. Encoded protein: CSAALAGGTQETQYF.

CDR3 nucleotide sequence: TGCAGTGCTAGTTCCGGGGGGACCACAGATACGCAGTATTTT. Translation: CSASSGGTTDTQYF. The chain couples TRBV20-1 to TRBJ2-3; 7 bases match TRBD2. Trimming took 3 bases from V and 2 from J; bases not matched to a gene: 5. This CDR3 has 14 amino acids. CDR1 and CDR2 (germline): DFQATT, SNEGSKA (reference sequence).

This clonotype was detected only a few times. CDR3 DNA: TGTGCCAGCTCACCATCCAGGGCGAACACCGGGGAGCTGTTTTTT. Translation: CASSPSRANTGELFF. The chain joins TRBV18 to TRBJ2-2; D may be TRBD1 (5 bases). The CDR3 length is 15 residues. Per the germline V gene, CDR1 is KGHSH and CDR2 is LQKENI. V was shortened by 2 bases and J by 0 bases, with 7 bases between the two germline ends.

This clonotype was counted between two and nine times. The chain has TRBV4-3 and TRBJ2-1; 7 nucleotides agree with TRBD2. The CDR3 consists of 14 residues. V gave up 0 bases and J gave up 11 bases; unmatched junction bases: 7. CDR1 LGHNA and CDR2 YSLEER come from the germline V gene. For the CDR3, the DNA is TGCGCCAGCAGCCAAGATCTTGTGGGAGGGAAGCAGTTCTTC. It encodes CASSQDLVGGKQFF.

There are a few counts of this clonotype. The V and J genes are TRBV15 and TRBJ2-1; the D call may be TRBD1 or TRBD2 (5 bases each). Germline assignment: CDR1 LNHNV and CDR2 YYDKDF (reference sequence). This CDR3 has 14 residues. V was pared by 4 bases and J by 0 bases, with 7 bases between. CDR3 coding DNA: TGTGCCACCAGCACAGGGAGCTCCTACAATGAGCAGTTCTTC. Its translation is CATSTGSSYNEQFF.

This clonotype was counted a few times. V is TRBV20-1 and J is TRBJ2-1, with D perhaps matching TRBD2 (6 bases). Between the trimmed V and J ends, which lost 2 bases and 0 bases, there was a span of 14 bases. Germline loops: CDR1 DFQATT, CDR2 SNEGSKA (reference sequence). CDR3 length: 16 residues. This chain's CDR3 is CSARYVGGPSYNEQFF. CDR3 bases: TGCAGTGCTAGATATGTTGGAGGGCCCTCCTACAATGAGCAGTTCTTC.

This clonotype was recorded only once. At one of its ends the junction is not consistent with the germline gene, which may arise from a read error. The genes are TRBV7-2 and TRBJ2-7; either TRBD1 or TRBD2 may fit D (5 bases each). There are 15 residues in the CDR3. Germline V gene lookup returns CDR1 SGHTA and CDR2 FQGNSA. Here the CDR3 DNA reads TGTGCCAGCAGCGTAGCTGGGACCGGAACCTACGAGCAGTACTTC. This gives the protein CASSVAGTGTYEQYF.

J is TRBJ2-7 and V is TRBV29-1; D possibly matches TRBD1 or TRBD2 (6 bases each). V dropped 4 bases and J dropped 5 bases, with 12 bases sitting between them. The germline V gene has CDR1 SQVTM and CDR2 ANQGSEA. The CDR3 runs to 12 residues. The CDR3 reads CSVGRRGDEQYF. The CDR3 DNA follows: TGCAGCGTTGGAAGGAGGGGGGACGAGCAGTACTTC.

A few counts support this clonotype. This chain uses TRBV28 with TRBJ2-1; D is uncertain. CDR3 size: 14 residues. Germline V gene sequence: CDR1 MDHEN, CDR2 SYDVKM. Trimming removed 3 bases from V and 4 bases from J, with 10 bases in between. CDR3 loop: CASSLGVTYNEQFF. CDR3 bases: TGTGCCAGCAGTTTGGGCGTTACTTACAATGAGCAGTTCTTC.

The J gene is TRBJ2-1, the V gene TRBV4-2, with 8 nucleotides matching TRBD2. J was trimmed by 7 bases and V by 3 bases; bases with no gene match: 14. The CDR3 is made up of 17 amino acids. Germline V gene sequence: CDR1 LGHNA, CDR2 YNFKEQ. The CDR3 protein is CASSHPRGAGGVNEQFF. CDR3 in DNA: TGTGCCAGCAGCCACCCTCGGGGGGCGGGAGGCGTGAATGAGCAGTTCTTC.

The CDR3 loop is CASSLEKVHSILYGYTF. The CDR3 DNA reads as TGTGCCAGCAGCTTAGAGAAGGTCCACTCTATACTTTATGGCTACACCTTC. The chain employs TRBV11-2 and TRBJ1-2, with unresolved D. Germline V lookup: CDR1 SGHAT, CDR2 FQNNGV. V lost 0 bases, J lost 5 bases, and 19 bases lay in between. The CDR3 has 17 residues.

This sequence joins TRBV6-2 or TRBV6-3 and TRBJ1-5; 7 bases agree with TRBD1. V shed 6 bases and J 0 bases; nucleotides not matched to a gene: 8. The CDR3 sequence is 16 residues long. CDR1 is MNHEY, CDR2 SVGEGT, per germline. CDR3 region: CASRTGTDLSNQPQHF. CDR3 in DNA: TGTGCCAGCAGGACCGGGACAGATCTTAGCAATCAGCCCCAGCATTTT.

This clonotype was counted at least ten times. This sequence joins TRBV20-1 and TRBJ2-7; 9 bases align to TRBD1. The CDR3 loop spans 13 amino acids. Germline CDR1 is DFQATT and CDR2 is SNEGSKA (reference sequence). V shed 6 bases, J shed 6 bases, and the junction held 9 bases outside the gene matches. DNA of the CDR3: TGCAGTGCGAGACAAACAGGGGGCGGCGAGCAGTACTTC. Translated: CSARQTGGGEQYF.